This T cell receptor (beta chain) was captured in a study of human T cells and chemical hapten exposure. Study context: Per-sample variation in TCR yield stemmed mainly from small pooled library volume differences. Study results and caveats: Sensitizing with DPC caused no change in TCRs above 1 in 1000 frequency.

This clonotype has a count of ten or more. Its antigen remains unknown. Sequencing started from total RNA isolated from unfractionated whole blood. V dropped 0 bases and J dropped 4 bases, with 12 bases sitting between them. Germline V CDR1 and CDR2: MNHEY, SMNVEV (reference sequence). The CDR3 sequence is 15 residues long. What the library attached to individual cDNA molecules were unique molecular identifiers. Authors' methods: Sample-level TCR yields exhibited a median of roughly 96,000, with a range of roughly 20,000 to 700,000. MiXCR, applied by TCRdb to the reads, yields one record per CDR3 protein. These V and J calls are TCRdb output, not the study's own analysis. The repertoire consists of 95,000 to 150,000 distinct CDR3 sequences, with 8.5% occurring once and the leading ten covering approximately 1.4%.

This chain links TRBV27 with TRBJ1-2; the D gene is possibly TRBD1 (5 bases). The specimen sequenced was whole blood. The TCR originated in a human donor in good health. Some clones in this sample may be carry-over from other donors' samples. The CDR3 loop reads CASSLSQGLSYGYTF. The DNA of the CDR3 is TGTGCCAGCAGTTTATCGCAGGGCCTTTCCTATGGCTACACCTTC.